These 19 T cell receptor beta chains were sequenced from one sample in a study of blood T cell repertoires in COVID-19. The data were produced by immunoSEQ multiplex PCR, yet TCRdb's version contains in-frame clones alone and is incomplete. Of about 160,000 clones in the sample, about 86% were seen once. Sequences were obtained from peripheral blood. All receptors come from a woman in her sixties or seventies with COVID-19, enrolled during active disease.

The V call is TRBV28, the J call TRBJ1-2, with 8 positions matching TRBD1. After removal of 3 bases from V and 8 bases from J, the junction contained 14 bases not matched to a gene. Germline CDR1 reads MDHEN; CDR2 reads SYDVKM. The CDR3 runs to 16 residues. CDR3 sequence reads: CASSFHRQGYSPGYTF. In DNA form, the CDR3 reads TGTGCCAGCAGTTTTCACCGACAGGGGTATTCTCCGGGCTACACCTTC.

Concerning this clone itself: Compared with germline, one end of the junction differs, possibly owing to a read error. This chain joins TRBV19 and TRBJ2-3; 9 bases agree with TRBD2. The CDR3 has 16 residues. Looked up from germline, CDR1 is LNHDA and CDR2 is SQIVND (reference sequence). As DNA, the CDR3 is TGTGCCAGTTGTATCACGGCGGGGGGGCGGCCAGATACGCAGTATTTT. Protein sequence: CASCITAGGRPDTQYF.

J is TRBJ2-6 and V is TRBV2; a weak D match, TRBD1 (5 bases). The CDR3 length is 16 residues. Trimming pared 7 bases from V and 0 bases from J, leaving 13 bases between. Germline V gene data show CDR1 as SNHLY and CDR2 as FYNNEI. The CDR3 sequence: CASTRQRTSGANVLTF. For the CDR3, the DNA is TGTGCCAGCACCCGACAGAGAACCTCTGGGGCCAACGTCCTGACTTTC.

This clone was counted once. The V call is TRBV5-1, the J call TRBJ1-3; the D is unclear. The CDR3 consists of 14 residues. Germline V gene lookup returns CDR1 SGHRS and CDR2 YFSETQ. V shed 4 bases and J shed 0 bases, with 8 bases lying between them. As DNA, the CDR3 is TGCGCCAGCAGCGAACAAGTCTCTGGAAACACCATATATTTT. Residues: CASSEQVSGNTIYF. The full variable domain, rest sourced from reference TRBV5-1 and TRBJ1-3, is KAGVTQTPRYLIKTRGQQVTLSCSPISGHRSVSWYQQTPGQGLQFLFEYFSETQRNKGNFPGRFSGRQFSNSRSEMNVSTLELGDSALYLCASSEQVSGNTIYFGEGSWLTVV.

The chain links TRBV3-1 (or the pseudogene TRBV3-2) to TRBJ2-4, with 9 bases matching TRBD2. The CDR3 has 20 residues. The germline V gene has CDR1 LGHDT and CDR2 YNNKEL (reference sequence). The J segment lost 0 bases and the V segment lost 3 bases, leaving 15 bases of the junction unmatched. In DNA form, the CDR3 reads TGTGCCAGCAGCCAGGATAGTCCCGGGACTAGCCAGCTAGCCAAAAACATTCAGTACTTC. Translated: CASSQDSPGTSQLAKNIQYF.

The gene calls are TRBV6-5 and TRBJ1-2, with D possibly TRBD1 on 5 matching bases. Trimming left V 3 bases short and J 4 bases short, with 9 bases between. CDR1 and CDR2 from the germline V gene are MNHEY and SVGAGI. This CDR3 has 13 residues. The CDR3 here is CASSYFGAYGYTF. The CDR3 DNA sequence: TGTGCCAGCAGTTATTTTGGGGCCTATGGCTACACCTTC.

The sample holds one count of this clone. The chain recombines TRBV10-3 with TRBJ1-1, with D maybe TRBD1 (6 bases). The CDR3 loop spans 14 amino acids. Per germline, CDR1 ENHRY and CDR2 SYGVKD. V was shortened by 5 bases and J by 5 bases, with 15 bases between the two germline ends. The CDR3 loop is CAISSTGGETEAFF. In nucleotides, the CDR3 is TGTGCCATCAGTTCGACAGGAGGAGAGACTGAAGCTTTCTTT.

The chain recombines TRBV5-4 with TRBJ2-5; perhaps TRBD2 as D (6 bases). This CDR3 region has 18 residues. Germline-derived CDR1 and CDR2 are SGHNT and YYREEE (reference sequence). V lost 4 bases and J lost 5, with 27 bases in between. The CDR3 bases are TGTGCCAGCAGCCGCGGCGGGGCAGCTTTAATGAGGGGCGAGACCCAGTACTTC. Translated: CASSRGGAALMRGETQYF.

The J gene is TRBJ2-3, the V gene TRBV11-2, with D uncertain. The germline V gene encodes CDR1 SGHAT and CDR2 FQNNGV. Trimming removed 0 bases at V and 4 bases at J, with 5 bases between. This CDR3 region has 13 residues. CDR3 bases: TGTGCCAGCAGCTTAGATAGTCCAGATACGCAGTATTTT. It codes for CASSLDSPDTQYF.

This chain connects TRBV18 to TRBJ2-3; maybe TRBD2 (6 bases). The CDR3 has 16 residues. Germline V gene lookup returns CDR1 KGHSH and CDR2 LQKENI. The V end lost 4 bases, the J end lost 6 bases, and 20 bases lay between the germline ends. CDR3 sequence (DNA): TGTGCCAGCTCACAGGAAGTCGAACTAGCCTCCGATACGCAGTATTTT. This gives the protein CASSQEVELASDTQYF.

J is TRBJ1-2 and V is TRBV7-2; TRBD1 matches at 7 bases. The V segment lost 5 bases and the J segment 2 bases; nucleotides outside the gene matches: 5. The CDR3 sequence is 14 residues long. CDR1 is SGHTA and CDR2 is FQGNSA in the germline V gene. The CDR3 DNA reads TGTGCCAGCAGCACCCGACAGGGAAACTATGGCTACACCTTC. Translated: CASSTRQGNYGYTF.

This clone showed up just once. CDR3 in DNA: TGTGCCAGCAGCTTAGCGGGGACAGGTAACGAGCAGTACTTC. This translates into CASSLAGTGNEQYF. The chain carries TRBV7-9 and TRBJ2-7; 8 bases line up with TRBD1. The CDR3 spans 14 residues. Germline assignment: CDR1 SEHNR and CDR2 FQNEAQ (reference sequence). With 0 bases clipped from V and 5 bases from J, the junction kept 3 bases outside the gene matches.

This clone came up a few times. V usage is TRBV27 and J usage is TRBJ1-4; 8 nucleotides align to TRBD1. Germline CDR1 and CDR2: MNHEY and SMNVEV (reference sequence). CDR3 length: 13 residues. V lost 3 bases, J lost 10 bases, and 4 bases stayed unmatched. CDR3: CASSLDRVGKLFF. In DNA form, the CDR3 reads TGTGCCAGCAGTTTGGACAGGGTCGGAAAACTGTTTTTT.

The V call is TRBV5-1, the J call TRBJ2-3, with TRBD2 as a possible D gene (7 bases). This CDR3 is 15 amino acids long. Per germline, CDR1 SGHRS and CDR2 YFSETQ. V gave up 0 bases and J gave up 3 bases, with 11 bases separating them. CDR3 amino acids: CASSLGGGATDTQYF. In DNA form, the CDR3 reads TGCGCCAGCAGCTTGGGAGGGGGGGCGACAGATACGCAGTATTTT.

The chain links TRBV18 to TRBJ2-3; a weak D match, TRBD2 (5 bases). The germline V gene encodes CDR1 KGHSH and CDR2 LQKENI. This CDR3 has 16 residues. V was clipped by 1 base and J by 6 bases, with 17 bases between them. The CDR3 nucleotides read TGTGCCAGCTCACCACTCGTACCAGCGGCATTGGATACGCAGTATTTT. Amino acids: CASSPLVPAALDTQYF.

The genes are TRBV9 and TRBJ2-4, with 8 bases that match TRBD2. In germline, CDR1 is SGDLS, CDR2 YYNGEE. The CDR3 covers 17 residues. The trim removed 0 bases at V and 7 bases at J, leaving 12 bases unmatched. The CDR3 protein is CASSVVDGGAEGNIQYF. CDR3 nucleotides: TGTGCCAGCAGCGTAGTCGACGGGGGGGCCGAGGGGAACATTCAGTACTTC.

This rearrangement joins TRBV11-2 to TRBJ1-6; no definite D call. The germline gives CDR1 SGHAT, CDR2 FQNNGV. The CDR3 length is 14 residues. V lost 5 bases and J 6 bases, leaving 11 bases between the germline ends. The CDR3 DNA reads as TGTGCCAGCAGCCCATCCTGGAGTAATTCACCCCTCCACTTT. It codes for CASSPSWSNSPLHF.

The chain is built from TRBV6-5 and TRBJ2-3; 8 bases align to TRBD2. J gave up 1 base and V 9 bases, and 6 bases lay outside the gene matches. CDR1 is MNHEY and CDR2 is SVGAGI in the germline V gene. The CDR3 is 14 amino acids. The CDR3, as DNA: TGTGCCAGTACACGGGGGGGTGGCACAGATACGCAGTATTTT. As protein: CASTRGGGTDTQYF.

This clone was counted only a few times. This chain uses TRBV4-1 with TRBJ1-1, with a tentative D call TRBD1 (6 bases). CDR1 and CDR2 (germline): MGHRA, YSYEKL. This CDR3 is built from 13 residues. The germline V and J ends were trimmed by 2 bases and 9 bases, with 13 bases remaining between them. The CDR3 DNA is TGCGCCAGCAGCCAAACAGGGTCAGGAAAAGCTTTCTTT. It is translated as CASSQTGSGKAFF.